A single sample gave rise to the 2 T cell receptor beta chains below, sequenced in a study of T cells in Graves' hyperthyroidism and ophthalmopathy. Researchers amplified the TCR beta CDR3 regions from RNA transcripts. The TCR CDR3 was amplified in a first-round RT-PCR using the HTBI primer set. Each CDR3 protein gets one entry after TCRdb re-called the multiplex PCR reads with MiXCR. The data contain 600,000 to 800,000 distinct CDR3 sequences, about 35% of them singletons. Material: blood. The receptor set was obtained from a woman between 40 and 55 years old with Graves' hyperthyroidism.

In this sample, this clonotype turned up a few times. CDR3 coding DNA: TGCAGTGCTACGGACAGGGAGAGAAAGACCCAGTACTTC. This encodes CSATDRERKTQYF. This sequence joins TRBV20-1 and TRBJ2-5, with TRBD1 matching 8 bases. Germline V gene lookup returns CDR1 DFQATT and CDR2 SNEGSKA (reference sequence). The CDR3 spans 13 residues. The V segment lost 4 bases and the J segment 6 bases; nucleotides outside the gene matches: 7.

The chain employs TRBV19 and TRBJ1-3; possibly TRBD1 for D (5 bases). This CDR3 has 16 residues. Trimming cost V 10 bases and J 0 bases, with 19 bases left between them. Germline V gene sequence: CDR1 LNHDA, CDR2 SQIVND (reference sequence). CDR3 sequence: CATSPPGPISGNTIYF. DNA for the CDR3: TGTGCCACCTCACCGCCGGGACCCATCTCTGGAAACACCATATATTTT.